A selection of T cell receptor beta chains follows, all from one sample in a study of blood T cell repertoires in COVID-19. The repertoire was sequenced with immunoSEQ multiplex PCR; TCRdb's copy has only in-frame clones and lacks some. Of 380,000 or so clones listed, about 90% are singletons. The sample consisted of peripheral blood. All receptors derive from a man in his forties with acute or convalescent COVID-19. The CDR3 runs from the conserved cysteine through the conserved F or W.

j_gene: TRBJ2-1
v_gene: TRBV18
CDR3aa: CASSPSSSDPRYNEQFF

j_gene: TRBJ2-4
v_gene: TRBV19
CDR3aa: CASSVIAGGIQYF

j_gene: TRBJ1-2
v_gene: TRBV5-1
CDR3aa: CASSLLFSDRVDYGYTF

j_gene: TRBJ1-1
v_gene: TRBV15
CDR3aa: CATSRVEWSEAFF

j_gene: TRBJ1-1
v_gene: TRBV2
CDR3aa: CASTPDRGFNTEAFF

j_gene: TRBJ1-5
v_gene: TRBV28
CDR3aa: CASSSAGTGDQPQHF

j_gene: TRBJ2-1
v_gene: TRBV6-6
CDR3aa: CASGTGGVGEQFF

j_gene: TRBJ2-1
v_gene: TRBV4-2
CDR3aa: CASSQERLAGGYNEQFF

j_gene: TRBJ1-2
v_gene: TRBV7-9
CDR3aa: CASSTSGQAANYGYTF

j_gene: TRBJ1-5
v_gene: TRBV28
CDR3aa: CASSLLGVNQPQHF

j_gene: TRBJ2-3
v_gene: TRBV7-3
CDR3aa: CASSLWRGDTDTQYF

j_gene: TRBJ2-5
v_gene: TRBV7-9
CDR3aa: CASSAGRGIGETQYF

j_gene: TRBJ2-7
v_gene: TRBV3-1/TRBV3-2
CDR3aa: CASSQVGQGDYEQYF